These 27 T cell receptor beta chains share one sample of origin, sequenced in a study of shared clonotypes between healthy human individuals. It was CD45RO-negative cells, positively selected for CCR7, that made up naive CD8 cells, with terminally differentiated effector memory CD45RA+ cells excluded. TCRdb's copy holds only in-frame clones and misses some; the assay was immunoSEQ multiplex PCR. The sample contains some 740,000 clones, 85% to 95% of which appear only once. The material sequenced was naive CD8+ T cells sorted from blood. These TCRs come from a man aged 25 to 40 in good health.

The CDR3 is CASSLLGPQYEQYF. The CDR3 DNA reads TGTGCCAGCAGCTTATTGGGACCCCAGTATGAGCAGTACTTC. The J gene is TRBJ2-5, the V gene TRBV7-4; D assignment may be TRBD1 or TRBD2 (5 bases each). Deletions cut 2 bases from V and 11 bases from J, with 18 bases between. CDR3 length equals 14 residues. Germline V gene sequence: CDR1 SGHVT, CDR2 SQSDAQ.

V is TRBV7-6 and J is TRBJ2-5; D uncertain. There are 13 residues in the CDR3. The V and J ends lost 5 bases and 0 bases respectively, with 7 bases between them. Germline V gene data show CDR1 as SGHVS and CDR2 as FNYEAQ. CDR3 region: CASSGPNQETQYF. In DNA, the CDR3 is TGTGCCAGCAGCGGGCCAAACCAAGAGACCCAGTACTTC.

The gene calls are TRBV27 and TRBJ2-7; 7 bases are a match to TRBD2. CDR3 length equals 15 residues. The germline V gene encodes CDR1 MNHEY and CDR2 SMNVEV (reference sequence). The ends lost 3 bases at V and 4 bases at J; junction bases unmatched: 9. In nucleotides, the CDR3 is TGTGCCAGCAGTTTTATTAGAGGGAGGGCTTACGAGCAGTACTTC. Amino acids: CASSFIRGRAYEQYF.

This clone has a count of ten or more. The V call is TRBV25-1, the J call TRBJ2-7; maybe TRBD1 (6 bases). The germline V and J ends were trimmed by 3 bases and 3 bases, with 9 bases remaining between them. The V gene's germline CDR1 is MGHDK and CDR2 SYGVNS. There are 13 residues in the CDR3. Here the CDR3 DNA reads TGTGCCAGCAGTGAGGGACACATCTACGAGCAGTACTTC. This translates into CASSEGHIYEQYF.

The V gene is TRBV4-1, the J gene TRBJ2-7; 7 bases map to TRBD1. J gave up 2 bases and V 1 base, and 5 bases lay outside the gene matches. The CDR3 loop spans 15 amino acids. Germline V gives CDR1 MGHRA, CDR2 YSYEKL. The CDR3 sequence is CASSQVQGETYEQYF. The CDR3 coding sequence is TGCGCCAGCAGCCAAGTCCAGGGGGAGACCTACGAGCAGTACTTC.

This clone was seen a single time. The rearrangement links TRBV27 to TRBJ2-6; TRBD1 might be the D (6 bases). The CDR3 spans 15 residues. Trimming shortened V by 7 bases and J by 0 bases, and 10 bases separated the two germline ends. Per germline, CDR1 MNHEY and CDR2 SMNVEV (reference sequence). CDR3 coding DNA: TGTGCCAGCACCACAGGGAGCTCTGGGGCCAACGTCCTGACTTTC. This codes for CASTTGSSGANVLTF.

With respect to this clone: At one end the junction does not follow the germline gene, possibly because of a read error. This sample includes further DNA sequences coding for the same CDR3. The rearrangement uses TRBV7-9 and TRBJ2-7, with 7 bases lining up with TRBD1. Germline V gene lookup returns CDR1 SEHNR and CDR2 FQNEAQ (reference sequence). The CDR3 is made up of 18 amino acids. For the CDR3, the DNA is TGTGCCAGTAGCTCACCGGTGGGGACAGATAGGCCCCATGTCGAGCAGTACTTC. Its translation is CASSSPVGTDRPHVEQYF.

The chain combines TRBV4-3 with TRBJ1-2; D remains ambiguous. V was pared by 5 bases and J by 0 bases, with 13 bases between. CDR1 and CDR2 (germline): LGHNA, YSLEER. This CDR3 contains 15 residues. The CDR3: CASSLPDNTNYGYTF. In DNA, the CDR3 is TGCGCCAGCAGCTTGCCCGACAACACTAACTATGGCTACACCTTC.

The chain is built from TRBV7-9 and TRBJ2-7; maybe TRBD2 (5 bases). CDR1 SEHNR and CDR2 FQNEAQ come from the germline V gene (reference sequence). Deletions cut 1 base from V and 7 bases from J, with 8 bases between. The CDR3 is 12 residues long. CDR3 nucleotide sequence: TGTGCCAGCAGCTTAGGGGAGAGGGAGCAGTACTTC. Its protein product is CASSLGEREQYF.

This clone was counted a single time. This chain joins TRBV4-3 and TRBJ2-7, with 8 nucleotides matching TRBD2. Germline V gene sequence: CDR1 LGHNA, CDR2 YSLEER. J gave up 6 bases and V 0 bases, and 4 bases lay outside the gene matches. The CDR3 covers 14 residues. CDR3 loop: CASSQDPAGAEQYF. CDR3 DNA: TGCGCCAGCAGCCAAGATCCAGCGGGAGCCGAGCAGTACTTC.

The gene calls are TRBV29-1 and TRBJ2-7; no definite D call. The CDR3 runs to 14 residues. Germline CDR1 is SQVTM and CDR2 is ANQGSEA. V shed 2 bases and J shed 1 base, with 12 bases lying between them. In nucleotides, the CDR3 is TGCAGCGTTGAAAGTGGAGAACGGTCCTACGAGCAGTACTTC. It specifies CSVESGERSYEQYF.

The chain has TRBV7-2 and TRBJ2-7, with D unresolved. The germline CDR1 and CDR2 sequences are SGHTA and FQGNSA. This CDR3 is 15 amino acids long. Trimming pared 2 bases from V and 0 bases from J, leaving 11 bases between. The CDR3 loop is CASSLFFGSSYEQYF. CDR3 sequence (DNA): TGTGCCAGCAGCTTATTTTTCGGCAGCTCCTACGAGCAGTACTTC.

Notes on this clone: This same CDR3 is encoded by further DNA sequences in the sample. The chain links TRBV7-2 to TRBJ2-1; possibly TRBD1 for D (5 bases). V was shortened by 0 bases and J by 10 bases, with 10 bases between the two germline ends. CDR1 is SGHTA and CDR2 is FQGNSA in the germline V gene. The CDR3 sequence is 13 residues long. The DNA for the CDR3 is TGTGCCAGCAGCTTAGCTGGCCCAGGGGAGCAGTTCTTC. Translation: CASSLAGPGEQFF.

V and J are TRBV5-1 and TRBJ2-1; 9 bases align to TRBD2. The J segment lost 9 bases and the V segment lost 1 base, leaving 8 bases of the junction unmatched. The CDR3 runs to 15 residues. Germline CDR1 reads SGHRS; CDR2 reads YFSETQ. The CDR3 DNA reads TGCGCCAGCAGCTTGTATAGCGGGAGTTCTGGTGAGCAGTTCTTC. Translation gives CASSLYSGSSGEQFF.

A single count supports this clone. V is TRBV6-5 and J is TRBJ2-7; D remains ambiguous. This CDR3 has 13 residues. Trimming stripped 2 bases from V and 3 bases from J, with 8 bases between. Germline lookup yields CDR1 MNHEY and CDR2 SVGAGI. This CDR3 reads CASSYNTFYEQYF. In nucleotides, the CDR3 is TGTGCCAGCAGTTACAATACGTTCTACGAGCAGTACTTC.

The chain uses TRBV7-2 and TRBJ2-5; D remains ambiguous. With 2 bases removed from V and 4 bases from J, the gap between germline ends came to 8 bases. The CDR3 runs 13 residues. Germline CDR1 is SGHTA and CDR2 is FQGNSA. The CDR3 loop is CASSLILAETQYF. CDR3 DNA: TGTGCCAGCAGCTTAATTCTTGCAGAGACCCAGTACTTC.

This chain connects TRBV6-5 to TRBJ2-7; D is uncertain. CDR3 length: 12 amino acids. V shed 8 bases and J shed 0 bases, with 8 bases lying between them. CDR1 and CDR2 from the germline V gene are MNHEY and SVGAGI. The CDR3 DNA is TGTGCCAGCGGTCCGAGCTCCTACGAGCAGTACTTC. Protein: CASGPSSYEQYF.

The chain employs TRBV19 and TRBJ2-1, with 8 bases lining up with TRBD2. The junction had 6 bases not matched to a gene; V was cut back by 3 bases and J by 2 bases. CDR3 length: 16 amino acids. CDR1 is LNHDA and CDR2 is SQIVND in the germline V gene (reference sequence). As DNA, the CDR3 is TGTGCCAGTAGTATGCCAGCGGGAGATACCTACAATGAGCAGTTCTTC. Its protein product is CASSMPAGDTYNEQFF.

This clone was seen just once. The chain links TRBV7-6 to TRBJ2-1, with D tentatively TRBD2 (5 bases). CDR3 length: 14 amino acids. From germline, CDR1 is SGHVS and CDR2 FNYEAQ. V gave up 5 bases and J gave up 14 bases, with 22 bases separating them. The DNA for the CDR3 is TGTGCCAGCAGCCCAAGAACGACATCGACTATGAAGTTCTTC. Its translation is CASSPRTTSTMKFF.

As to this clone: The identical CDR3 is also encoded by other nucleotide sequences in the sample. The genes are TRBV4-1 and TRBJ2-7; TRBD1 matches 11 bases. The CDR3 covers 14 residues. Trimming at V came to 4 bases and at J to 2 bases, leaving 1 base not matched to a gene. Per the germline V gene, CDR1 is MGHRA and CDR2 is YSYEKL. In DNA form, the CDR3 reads TGCGCCAGCAGCCCGGGACAGGGGGCCTACGAGCAGTACTTC. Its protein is CASSPGQGAYEQYF.

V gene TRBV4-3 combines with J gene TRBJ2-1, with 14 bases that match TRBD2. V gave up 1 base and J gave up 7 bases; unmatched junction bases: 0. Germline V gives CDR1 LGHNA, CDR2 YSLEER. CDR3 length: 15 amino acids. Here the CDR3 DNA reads TGCGCCAGCAGCCAAGGACTAGCGGGAGGGAATGAGCAGTTCTTC. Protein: CASSQGLAGGNEQFF.

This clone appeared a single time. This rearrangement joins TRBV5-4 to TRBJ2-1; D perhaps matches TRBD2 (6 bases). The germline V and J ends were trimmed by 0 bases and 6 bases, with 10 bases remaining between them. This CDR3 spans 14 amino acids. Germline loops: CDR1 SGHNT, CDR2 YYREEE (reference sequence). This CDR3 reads CASSLVGAGNEQFF. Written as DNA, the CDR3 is TGTGCCAGCAGCTTGGTGGGAGCGGGCAATGAGCAGTTCTTC.

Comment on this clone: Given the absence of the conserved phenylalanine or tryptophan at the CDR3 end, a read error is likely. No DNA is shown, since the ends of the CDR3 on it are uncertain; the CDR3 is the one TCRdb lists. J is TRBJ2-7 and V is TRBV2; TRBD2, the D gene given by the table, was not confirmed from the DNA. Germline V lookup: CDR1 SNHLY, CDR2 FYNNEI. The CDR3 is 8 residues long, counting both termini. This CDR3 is CASSRGEL.

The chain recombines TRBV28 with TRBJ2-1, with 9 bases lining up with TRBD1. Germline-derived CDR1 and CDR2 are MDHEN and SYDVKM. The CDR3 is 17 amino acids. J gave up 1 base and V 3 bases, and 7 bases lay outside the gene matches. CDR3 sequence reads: CASSLLFGTGSYNEQFF. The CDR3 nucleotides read TGTGCCAGCAGTTTGCTTTTCGGGACAGGGTCCTACAATGAGCAGTTCTTC. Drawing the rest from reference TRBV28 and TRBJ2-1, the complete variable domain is DVKVTQSSRYLVKRTGEKVFLECVQDMDHENMFWYRQDPGLGLRLIYFSYDVKMKEKGDIPEGYSVSREKKERFSLILESASTNQTSMYLCASSLLFGTGSYNEQFFGPGTRLTVL.

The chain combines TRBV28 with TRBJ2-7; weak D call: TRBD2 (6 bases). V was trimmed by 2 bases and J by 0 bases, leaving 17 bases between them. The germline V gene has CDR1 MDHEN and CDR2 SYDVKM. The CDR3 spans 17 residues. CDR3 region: CASSLHWSLASSYEQYF. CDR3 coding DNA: TGTGCCAGCAGTTTACATTGGAGTCTAGCGAGCTCCTACGAGCAGTACTTC.

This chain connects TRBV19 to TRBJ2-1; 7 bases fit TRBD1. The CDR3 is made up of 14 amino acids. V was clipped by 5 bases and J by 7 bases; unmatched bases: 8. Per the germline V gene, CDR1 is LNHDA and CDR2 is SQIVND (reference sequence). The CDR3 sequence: CASSLTGYGNEQFF. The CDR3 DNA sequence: TGTGCCAGTAGTCTGACAGGGTATGGTAATGAGCAGTTCTTC.

The CDR3 region is CASTLSRRGHLYEQYF. As DNA, the CDR3 is TGTGCCAGCACCCTAAGCCGGCGGGGACACCTTTACGAGCAGTACTTC. The chain links TRBV28 to TRBJ2-7, with D perhaps given as TRBD1 or TRBD2 (6 bases each). CDR1 MDHEN and CDR2 SYDVKM come from the germline V gene. V was trimmed by 7 bases and J by 4 bases, leaving 23 bases between them. This CDR3 contains 16 residues.